These T cell receptor beta chains were read from a single sample in a study of blood T cell repertoires in COVID-19. Generated by immunoSEQ multiplex PCR, the TCRdb table keeps only in-frame clones and is missing some. The data contain fewer than 350,000 clones, approximately 84% of them singletons. Sequenced input: peripheral blood. Source of these receptors: a woman aged 30 to 39 who had recovered from COVID-19. Each CDR3 is given without its conserved first and last residue.

CDR3aa,j_gene,v_gene
ASSTTSGRDYEQY,TRBJ2-7,TRBV19
ASSSWAGGETQY,TRBJ2-5,TRBV4-1
ASSQAPGVEAF,TRBJ1-1,TRBV4-1
ASSVSGQGVYEQY,TRBJ2-7,TRBV19
ASSVTGVATEAF,TRBJ1-1,TRBV5-1
ASSSHQGGNQPQH,TRBJ1-5,TRBV6-6
SVATGNYGYT,TRBJ1-2,TRBV29-1
ASSSFGGETYNEQF,TRBJ2-1,TRBV11-2
ATEVGVLQF,TRBJ2-1,TRBV24-1
ASSIDGAGNQPQH,TRBJ1-5,TRBV19
ATSRDRVETQY,TRBJ2-5,TRBV15
ASRGTGEQF,TRBJ2-1,TRBV7-3
ASSQDSGSEQY,TRBJ2-7,TRBV4-1
ASSLVQQETQY,TRBJ2-5,TRBV5-6
ASSLLRGGADTQY,TRBJ2-3,TRBV11-2
AWSVGAQGQPQH,TRBJ1-5,TRBV30
SVETTLEGYT,TRBJ1-2,TRBV29-1
AYPGLPNELADTQY,TRBJ2-3,TRBV5-4
ASSLSRLAGDTGELF,TRBJ2-2,TRBV7-2
ASTGNGYT,TRBJ1-2,TRBV2
ASSPPDRGETQY,TRBJ2-5,TRBV7-2
ASSLGRNTEAF,TRBJ1-1,TRBV5-4
ASSLEHPNTGELF,TRBJ2-2,TRBV5-1
ASRSQGAGGQPQH,TRBJ1-5,TRBV6-5
ASSLRGLSGANVLT,TRBJ2-6,TRBV7-9
ASSLFGFNTEAF,TRBJ1-1,TRBV5-6
ASSLSRGSGNTIY,TRBJ1-3,TRBV2
ASSSGTGSVEQY,TRBJ2-7,TRBV11-1
ASSQEGSGRASNEQF,TRBJ2-1,TRBV4-1
ASSIDRDRGTNTEAF,TRBJ1-1,TRBV19
ASRVSGDLTEAF,TRBJ1-1,TRBV6-5
AIREAGGTDTQY,TRBJ2-3,TRBV10-3
AWSKQGVQPQH,TRBJ1-5,TRBV30
ASRQGAGTGELF,TRBJ2-2,TRBV2
ASSTGFPGRAGYT,TRBJ1-2,TRBV6-5
ASSQRRGLYEQY,TRBJ2-7,TRBV7-2
ASSPGDRGNFGNTIY,TRBJ1-3,TRBV18
ASSLRSSDTEAF,TRBJ1-1,TRBV5-4
ASQIQGGDTEAF,TRBJ1-1,TRBV19
ASSPQSNTIY,TRBJ1-3,TRBV7-8
AIGGGTGNTIY,TRBJ1-3,TRBV28
ASSLLGGIQETQY,TRBJ2-5,TRBV5-4
ASSGQINTEAF,TRBJ1-1,TRBV2
ATLRTSGGNEQF,TRBJ2-1,TRBV2
ASSVRGGRSDTQY,TRBJ2-3,TRBV9
ASSAQGPLYGYT,TRBJ1-2,TRBV6-5
ALGGGGPSPYGYT,TRBJ1-2,TRBV2
ASSQVRLAGDNNEQF,TRBJ2-1,TRBV3-1/TRBV3-2
ASNPSGVSSYNEQF,TRBJ2-1,TRBV2
ASKTGMNGNTEAF,TRBJ1-1,TRBV28
ASSQGARNSGNTIY,TRBJ1-3,TRBV11-2
ASSPASTAAGELF,TRBJ2-2,TRBV18
ASSNLWGDSADYGYT,TRBJ1-2,TRBV7-9
ASSGDSYTQY,TRBJ2-3,TRBV5-4
ATSRVEVGTEAF,TRBJ1-1,TRBV15
ASSLQGNTIY,TRBJ1-3,TRBV7-8
GSGPNTDTQY,TRBJ2-3,TRBV28